This is a list of T cell receptor beta chains from one sample in a study of Ad26.COV2.S vaccination and SARS-CoV-2 variants. TCRdb's table, derived via immunoSEQ multiplex PCR, lists solely in-frame clones and lacks some. The profile shows 240,000 or so clones, around 87% of them singletons. The source material was peripheral blood, sampled in a trial of Ad26.COV2.S vaccine versus placebo. The source of these receptors is a person between 18 and 60 years old who received the Ad26.COV2.S COVID-19 vaccine or a placebo. The CDR3 runs from the conserved cysteine through the conserved F or W. The order of the fields is CDR3 protein, CDR3 DNA, J gene, clone size, V gene, D gene. A D gene is named only where the DNA matches it firmly. Clone size is shown for a subset of rows, as once, few, many or a class of expanded clone.

cdr3_aa: CASSISADPHEQYF; cdr3_nt: TGTGCCAGTAGTATCAGCGCCGACCCCCACGAGCAGTACTTC; j_call: TRBJ2-7; clone_size: .; v_call: TRBV19; d_call: .
cdr3_aa: CASSLNRDNEQFF; cdr3_nt: TGTGCCAGCAGCTTAAACAGGGATAATGAGCAGTTCTTC; j_call: TRBJ2-1; clone_size: .; v_call: TRBV11-3; d_call: .
cdr3_aa: CASSVASTGVADTQYF; cdr3_nt: TGTGCCAGCAGCGTAGCCTCAACAGGGGTAGCAGATACGCAGTATTTT; j_call: TRBJ2-3; clone_size: .; v_call: TRBV9; d_call: TRBD1
cdr3_aa: CASSATDRGETQYF; cdr3_nt: TGTGCCAGCAGCGCAACCGACAGAGGAGAGACCCAGTACTTC; j_call: TRBJ2-5; clone_size: once; v_call: TRBV9; d_call: .
cdr3_aa: CASSYSGSPLHF; cdr3_nt: TGTGCCAGCAGTTACTCGGGGTCACCCCTCCACTTT; j_call: TRBJ1-6; clone_size: .; v_call: TRBV6-5; d_call: .
cdr3_aa: CASSQDQVPSPGELFF; cdr3_nt: TGCGCCAGCAGCCAAGATCAGGTCCCCTCCCCCGGGGAGCTGTTTTTT; j_call: TRBJ2-2; clone_size: .; v_call: TRBV4-1; d_call: .
cdr3_aa: CASSLVDRAVDEQYF; cdr3_nt: TGTGCCAGCAGCTTAGTGGACAGGGCGGTCGACGAGCAGTACTTC; j_call: TRBJ2-7; clone_size: .; v_call: TRBV7-8; d_call: TRBD1
cdr3_aa: CASSVGSTAYEQYF; cdr3_nt: TGTGCCAGCAGCGTAGGTTCAACGGCGTACGAGCAGTACTTC; j_call: TRBJ2-7; clone_size: .; v_call: TRBV9; d_call: .
cdr3_aa: CASSYTGGDTIYF; cdr3_nt: TGTGCCAGCAGCTACACCGGGGGAGACACCATATATTTT; j_call: TRBJ1-3; clone_size: .; v_call: TRBV7-2; d_call: .
cdr3_aa: CASSERLAAETQYF; cdr3_nt: TGTGCCAGCAGTGAAAGGTTGGCAGCGGAGACCCAGTACTTC; j_call: TRBJ2-5; clone_size: .; v_call: TRBV25-1; d_call: .